The clone carrying this T cell receptor beta chain was observed many times. The sample comes from a study of identical twins. In TCRdb, the 5' RACE reads were re-called with MiXCR into one record per CDR3 protein. The sample lists hundreds of thousands of distinct CDR3 sequences, 5.5% to 6.5% occurring once. The CDR3 runs 17 residues. V was trimmed by 0 bases and J by 4 bases, leaving 16 bases between them. Germline values: CDR1 LGHDT, CDR2 YNNKEL (reference sequence). The rearrangement joins TRBV3-1 to TRBJ2-1; TRBD2 is a possible D gene (6 bases). The sequence was obtained from a man aged 18 to 35 in good health. Input material: naive T cells sorted from blood. CDR3 loop: CASSQDKVRDSYNEQFF. The CDR3 DNA sequence: TGTGCCAGCAGCCAAGATAAAGTGCGGGACTCTTACAATGAGCAGTTCTTC.